The T cell receptor (beta chain) under discussion was sequenced for a study of CD8+CD57+ T cells in acquired aplastic anemia. About the research overall: Sorted CD4+ and CD8+ cells gave an average of approximately 3.4 ug of DNA. Healthy donors averaged about 10 million reads for CD4+ cells. Study outcomes and limitations: The study identified under 30 CD8+ CDR3 sequences shared by patients and controls. Patients did not significantly differ from controls in CD8+ Simpson's diversity.

This clonotype was detected ten times or more. Its antigen remains unknown. Using genomic DNA as the template, TCR beta VDJ and CDR3 profiling was carried out. Via MiXCR, TCRdb re-called the reads, giving one row per CDR3 protein. Counted here are some 140,000 distinct CDR3 sequences, 40% to 45% occurring once; the ten biggest clones make up 8% to 9.5%. The CDR3 has 16 amino acids. CDR1 and CDR2 (germline): LGHNA, YNFKEQ. V was clipped by 4 bases and J by 1 base; unmatched bases: 8. Sequencing input: sorted CD4+, CD8+, or CD8+CD57+ T cells (not recorded which) from PBMCs. The chain combines TRBV4-2 with TRBJ1-1, with TRBD1 matching over 8 bases. This receptor was obtained from a human donor in good health, serving as a control. The CDR3 spells CASSPQQGERNTEAFF. In nucleotides, the CDR3 is TGTGCCAGCAGCCCACAACAGGGGGAGAGGAACACTGAAGCTTTCTTT.